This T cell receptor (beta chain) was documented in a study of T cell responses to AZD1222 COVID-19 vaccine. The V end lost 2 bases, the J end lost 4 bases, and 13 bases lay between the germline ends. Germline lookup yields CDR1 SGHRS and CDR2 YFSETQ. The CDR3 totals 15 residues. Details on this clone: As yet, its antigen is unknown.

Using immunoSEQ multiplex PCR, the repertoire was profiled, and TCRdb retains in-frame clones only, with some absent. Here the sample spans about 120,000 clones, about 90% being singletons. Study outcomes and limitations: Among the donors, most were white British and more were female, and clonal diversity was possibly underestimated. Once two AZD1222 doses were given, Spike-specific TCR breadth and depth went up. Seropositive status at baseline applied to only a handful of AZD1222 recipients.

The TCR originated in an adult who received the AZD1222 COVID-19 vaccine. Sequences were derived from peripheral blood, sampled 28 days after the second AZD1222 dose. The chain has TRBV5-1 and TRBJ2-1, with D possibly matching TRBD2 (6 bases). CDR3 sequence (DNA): TGCGCCAGCAGCTTTACGGGGACTTTATACAATGAGCAGTTCTTC. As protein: CASSFTGTLYNEQFF.